This T cell receptor beta chain was documented in a study of T-cell reconstitution after alpha-beta-depleted transplantation in children (TCRdb year 2016). Broadly, across the study: Using TCR repertoire profiling, the study followed T-cell immune reconstitution in a quantitative way in children after TCRalphabeta/CD19-depleted allogeneic hematopoietic cell transplantation.

This clonotype came up once. Its antigen is unknown. At one of its ends the junction is not consistent with the germline gene, which may arise from a read error. The library was obtained by PCR. Sequencing instrument: Illumina HiSeq 2500. To normalize quantification of the TCRbeta repertoire, the TCR libraries were built with molecular barcoding that relied on unique molecular identifiers. TCRdb's own reprocessing of the public reads used fastp at Q25 and MiXCR and kept productive beta chains. Merged by CDR3 protein, the rows form single entries marked with the most common genes and DNA. In this sample the table shows more than 150,000 distinct CDR3 sequences, roughly 15% of which occur a single time. The ten largest clonotypes hold around 14% of the sample. The CDR1 and CDR2 encoded by the germline V gene are MNHEY and SVGEGT. Taken from cysteine to phenylalanine, the CDR3 has 13 residues. The retained sequence is limited to the CDR3, 39 bases, with the frame set at the first base.

The sample was PBMCs from the stem cell graft donor, taken from the stem cell graft. Here the chain combines TRBV6-2 or TRBV6-3 and TRBJ2-3; the D region possibly corresponds to TRBD1 (5 bases align). The sequence derives from a human donor who donated a stem cell graft to a child with acute lymphoblastic leukemia. The CDR3: CVSSQGGTDTQYF. The DNA reads as follows: TGTGTCAGCAGTCAGGGTGGAACAGATACGCAGTATTTT.